The 14 T cell receptor beta chains in this list originate from one sample, sequenced in a study of T cell repertoires in cytomegalovirus infection. TCRdb re-derived calls from the reads in MiXCR, one entry per CDR3 protein. Of about 180,000 distinct CDR3 sequences listed, approximately 17% are singletons. The sequenced material came from CD8+ T cells from PBMCs. Source of these receptors: a human donor in good health (CMV status not recorded). Some clones in this sample may be carry-over from other donors' samples.

The chain has TRBV6-1 and TRBJ2-7, with 7 nucleotides matching TRBD2. J lost 1 base, V lost 6 bases, and 9 bases had no gene match. The CDR3 is made up of 15 amino acids. Germline assignment: CDR1 MNHNS and CDR2 SASEGT. In nucleotides, the CDR3 is TGTGCCAGCAGCCCTCTGGGTAGCGGGTCCTACGAGCAGTACTTC. This codes for CASSPLGSGSYEQYF.

This chain links TRBV6-8 with TRBJ1-2, with TRBD1 identical over 9 bases. CDR1 and CDR2 from the germline V gene are MNHGY and SAAAGT. Losses at the gene ends were 6 bases for V and 7 bases for J; bases not matched to a gene: 12. The CDR3 length is 15 residues. This CDR3 is CASSLPGQGWSGYTF. The CDR3 region has the DNA TGTGCCAGCAGCCTACCGGGACAGGGATGGAGTGGCTACACCTTC.

The chain recombines TRBV23-1 with TRBJ1-6; no definite D call. TRBV23-1 is noted as an ORF with a role that remains uncertain. This CDR3 spans 19 amino acids. Trimming left V 0 bases short and J 2 bases short, with 17 bases between. CDR3 protein: CASSQSNFLRSPYNSPLHF. CDR3 sequence (DNA): TGCGCCAGCAGTCAATCGAATTTCCTAAGGAGTCCCTATAATTCACCCCTCCACTTT.

The chain carries TRBV7-6 and TRBJ1-1; the match to TRBD1 covers 7 bases. Per the germline V gene, CDR1 is SGHVS and CDR2 is FNYEAQ. The length of the CDR3 is 15 residues. Trimming removed 4 bases from V and 1 base from J; junction bases left unmatched: 6. The CDR3 bases are TGTGCCAGCAGCTATCGACAGGGATGGAACACTGAAGCTTTCTTT. Its protein is CASSYRQGWNTEAFF.

This clonotype was counted between two and nine times. The chain has TRBV7-9 and TRBJ1-2; D may be TRBD1 (5 bases). This CDR3 comprises 15 residues. V was trimmed by 7 bases and J by 3 bases, leaving 18 bases between them. Germline CDR1 SEHNR, CDR2 FQNEAQ (reference sequence). CDR3 region: CASIKTAGHDYGYTF. The CDR3 DNA reads TGTGCCAGCATTAAGACGGCAGGACACGACTATGGCTACACCTTC.

The V and J genes are TRBV6-1 and TRBJ1-2, with a possible D match to TRBD1 (6 bases). The germline V gene has CDR1 MNHNS and CDR2 SASEGT. The CDR3 has 14 amino acids. Trimming left V 7 bases short and J 8 bases short, with 20 bases between. CDR3 nucleotides: TGTGCCAGCACTCACCAAGGGGGGGCGGAGGGCTACACCTTC. Translating it yields CASTHQGGAEGYTF.

The chain links TRBV28 to TRBJ1-1; TRBD1 matches 10 bases. CDR3 length: 13 residues. Germline-derived CDR1 and CDR2 are MDHEN and SYDVKM. J lost 11 bases, V lost 3 bases, and 6 bases had no gene match. The CDR3 region is CASSFGTGDDAFF. DNA for the CDR3: TGTGCCAGCAGTTTTGGGACAGGGGATGACGCTTTCTTT.

This chain joins TRBV28 and TRBJ1-5; maybe TRBD1 (6 bases). Germline loops: CDR1 MDHEN, CDR2 SYDVKM. V was shortened by 1 base and J by 6 bases, with 19 bases between the two germline ends. The length of the CDR3 is 17 residues. The DNA of the CDR3 is TGTGCCAGCAGTTTATATCCTGTCAGGGAAGGGGGTCAGCCCCAGCATTTT. Translated: CASSLYPVREGGQPQHF.

The J gene is TRBJ2-3, the V gene TRBV20-1; D perhaps matches TRBD2 (6 bases). This CDR3 comprises 18 residues. Germline V gene data show CDR1 as DFQATT and CDR2 as SNEGSKA (reference sequence). V shed 5 bases and J shed 1 base, with 25 bases lying between them. In nucleotides, the CDR3 is TGCAGTGCTCTTTCCCTGTCCCTTGAGCGCGGGGGCACAGATACGCAGTATTTT. Translating it yields CSALSLSLERGGTDTQYF.

This chain links TRBV10-3 with TRBJ1-2; the match to TRBD1 covers 8 bases. With V trimmed by 2 bases and J by 5 bases, 19 bases remained unmatched. CDR3 length: 19 residues. The germline gives CDR1 ENHRY, CDR2 SYGVKD. In nucleotides, the CDR3 is TGTGCCATCAGTGAGACCCAACAGAAGATCAGGGGGCGAAGTTATGGCTACACCTTC. It codes for CAISETQQKIRGRSYGYTF.

The chain recombines TRBV7-9 with TRBJ2-5, with unresolved D. Trimming pared 2 bases from V and 1 base from J, leaving 11 bases between. This CDR3 has 15 residues. CDR1 is SEHNR, CDR2 FQNEAQ, per germline (reference sequence). For the CDR3, the DNA is TGTGCCAGCAGCTTAAGGGAACCAACCCAAGAGACCCAGTACTTC. Its protein is CASSLREPTQETQYF.

This clonotype has a count of ten or more. The rearrangement links TRBV7-9 to TRBJ2-3; D uncertain. CDR3 length: 11 residues. Germline-derived CDR1 and CDR2 are SEHNR and FQNEAQ (reference sequence). The V end was cut by 8 bases, the J end by 6 bases, with 9 bases between. The CDR3 protein is CASPERDTQYF. DNA for the CDR3: TGTGCCAGCCCCGAAAGGGATACGCAGTATTTT.

This clonotype was seen a handful of times. The chain couples TRBV7-9 to TRBJ2-2; D could derive from TRBD1 or TRBD2 (6 bases each). Germline CDR1 reads SEHNR; CDR2 reads FQNEAQ (reference sequence). CDR3 length: 13 amino acids. V lost 11 bases, J lost 2 bases, and 12 bases lay in between. CDR3 amino acids: CARQEGNTGELFF. The DNA of the CDR3 is TGTGCCCGACAGGAGGGCAACACCGGGGAGCTGTTTTTT.

This clonotype was recorded only once. This chain uses TRBV7-9 with TRBJ2-3; maybe TRBD2 (5 bases). V was trimmed by 5 bases and J by 2 bases, leaving 14 bases between them. Germline CDR1 and CDR2: SEHNR and FQNEAQ (reference sequence). This CDR3 comprises 15 residues. This CDR3 reads CASSLTRTHTDTQYF. The CDR3 bases are TGTGCCAGCAGCCTAACTCGGACTCACACAGATACGCAGTATTTT.